Following are 14 T cell receptor beta chains from one sample sequenced in a study of T cells in Graves' hyperthyroidism and ophthalmopathy. Authors of the study amplified TCR beta CDR3 regions from RNA transcripts. RT-PCR in the first round (using the HTBI primer set) targeted the TCR CDR3. TCRdb called the multiplex PCR reads again in MiXCR, with one record for every CDR3 protein. There are about 720,000 distinct CDR3 sequences in the sample; about 17% occur only once, and 8.4% lies in the top ten. Sequencing was done on a sample of blood. All receptors come from a man aged 18 to 30 with Graves' hyperthyroidism.

This clonotype was seen a few times. The V and J genes are TRBV12-3 or TRBV12-4 and TRBJ1-1; D unresolved. V was cut by 7 bases and J by 0 bases, with 12 bases left in between. CDR3 length: 14 residues. In DNA, the CDR3 is TGTGCCAGCACCGCGGACGCACTGAACACTGAAGCTTTCTTT. This translates into CASTADALNTEAFF.

This clonotype was observed at least ten times. The chain carries TRBV7-2 and TRBJ1-1; maybe TRBD1 (6 bases). This CDR3 is built from 14 residues. Trimming took 7 bases from V and 0 from J, leaving 12 bases between them. Germline assignment: CDR1 SGHTA and CDR2 FQGNSA. The CDR3 region has the DNA TGTGCCAGCATCGGACAGCTCATGAACACTGAAGCTTTCTTT. This encodes CASIGQLMNTEAFF.

This clonotype was detected many times. V usage is TRBV15 and J usage is TRBJ1-1; the D gene is possibly TRBD1 (6 bases). This CDR3 spans 14 amino acids. V was cut by 1 base and J by 12 bases, with 18 bases left in between. Germline V gives CDR1 LNHNV, CDR2 YYDKDF (reference sequence). The CDR3 DNA sequence: TGTGCCACCAGCAGAGGCTATGATCAACAGGGAACTTTCTTT. Protein product: CATSRGYDQQGTFF.

The rearrangement joins TRBV11-2 to TRBJ2-7; D remains unclear. Per germline, CDR1 SGHAT and CDR2 FQNNGV. The CDR3 is 13 amino acids. Between the trimmed V and J ends, which lost 4 bases and 3 bases, there was a span of 10 bases. CDR3: CASSSLVVYEQYF. The CDR3 DNA reads TGTGCCAGCAGCTCCTTAGTGGTCTACGAGCAGTACTTC.

The gene calls are TRBV5-8 and TRBJ1-1; 7 bases align to TRBD1. V dropped 5 bases and J dropped 6; count of bases not matched to a gene: 13. Germline V CDR1 and CDR2: SGHTS, YDEGEE. CDR3 size: 15 residues. This CDR3 is CASSLTGASDAEAFF. The CDR3 nucleotides are TGTGCCAGCAGTCTTACAGGGGCGTCTGACGCTGAAGCTTTCTTT.

Ten or more counts support this clonotype. In nucleotides, the CDR3 is TGTGCCAGCACTAATTCATTTGAAGCTTTCTTT. Translation gives CASTNSFEAFF. The chain uses TRBV27 and TRBJ1-1, with D unresolved. V shed 7 bases and J shed 7 bases, with 10 bases lying between them. There are 11 residues in the CDR3. Germline V gives CDR1 MNHEY, CDR2 SMNVEV (reference sequence).

As regards this clonotype: With a much larger clone just one base away, this may be a read error. This chain links TRBV11-1 with TRBJ1-1; D gene uncertain. The CDR3 is 15 residues long. Germline values: CDR1 SGHAT, CDR2 FQDESV (reference sequence). The CDR3 here is CASSQEAGVNTEAFF. The CDR3, as DNA: TGCGCCAGCAGCCAAGAAGCCGGGGTGAACACTGAAGCTTTCTTT. The full variable domain, rest sourced from reference TRBV11-1 and TRBJ1-1, is EAEVAQSPRYKITEKSQAVAFWCDPISGHATLYWYRQILGQGPELLVQFQDESVVDDSQLPKDRFSAERLKGVDSTLKIQPAELGDSAMYLCASSQEAGVNTEAFFGQGTRLTVV.

Ten or more counts support this clonotype. V gene TRBV28 combines with J gene TRBJ2-1; D gene uncertain. V dropped 2 bases and J dropped 6 bases, with 17 bases sitting between them. Germline CDR1 reads MDHEN; CDR2 reads SYDVKM. This CDR3 spans 16 amino acids. The CDR3 is CASSLGVFGVANEQFF. CDR3 in DNA: TGTGCCAGCAGTTTAGGGGTGTTTGGAGTCGCCAATGAGCAGTTCTTC.

This clonotype was seen many times. This rearrangement joins TRBV28 to TRBJ2-5; 9 nucleotides line up with TRBD1. V gave up 7 bases and J gave up 2 bases; unmatched junction bases: 17. The CDR3 consists of 18 residues. CDR1 is MDHEN and CDR2 is SYDVKM in the germline V gene. In DNA form, the CDR3 reads TGTGCCAGCACCCTAGACCGGGACAGGGTAGTAAATCAAGAGACCCAGTACTTC. Protein product: CASTLDRDRVVNQETQYF. Full variable domain (missing parts from reference TRBV28 and TRBJ2-5): DVKVTQSSRYLVKRTGEKVFLECVQDMDHENMFWYRQDPGLGLRLIYFSYDVKMKEKGDIPEGYSVSREKKERFSLILESASTNQTSMYLCASTLDRDRVVNQETQYFGPGTRLLVL.

This clonotype has a count of ten or more. V usage is TRBV7-3 and J usage is TRBJ2-5; a possible D gene is TRBD2 (5 bases). Germline V CDR1 and CDR2: SGHTA, FQGTGA. V was cut by 0 bases and J by 5 bases, with 10 bases left in between. CDR3 length: 14 residues. CDR3 bases: TGTGCCAGCAGCTTAACGCAGCGCGGGGAGACCCAGTACTTC. It codes for CASSLTQRGETQYF.

The sample holds many counts of this clonotype. This chain connects TRBV20-1 to TRBJ2-7; maybe TRBD1 (6 bases). V lost 3 bases and J lost 1, with 19 bases in between. There are 16 residues in the CDR3. Germline values: CDR1 DFQATT, CDR2 SNEGSKA (reference sequence). The CDR3 loop is CSARGASRGSSYEQYF. The CDR3 region has the DNA TGCAGTGCTAGGGGGGCGTCCAGGGGTAGTTCCTACGAGCAGTACTTC.

This clonotype was detected ten times or more. The J gene is TRBJ2-2, the V gene TRBV11-2; 8 bases line up with TRBD1. V shed 1 base and J 0 bases; nucleotides not matched to a gene: 4. This CDR3 is built from 17 residues. CDR1 SGHAT and CDR2 FQNNGV come from the germline V gene. The CDR3 loop reads CASSLALTGANTGELFF. Here the CDR3 DNA reads TGTGCCAGCAGCTTAGCCCTGACAGGGGCGAACACCGGGGAGCTGTTTTTT.

This clonotype has more than one count but fewer than ten. The V call is TRBV12-3 or TRBV12-4, the J call TRBJ2-5; a possible D gene is TRBD2 (5 bases). The CDR3 is 14 amino acids. Trimming pared 4 bases from V and 2 bases from J, leaving 11 bases between. The CDR3 sequence: CASSSEWEQETQYF. CDR3 nucleotides: TGTGCCAGCAGTTCCGAGTGGGAGCAAGAGACCCAGTACTTC.

With regard to this clonotype: The junction does not match germline at one end; this may be a read error. Here the CDR3 DNA reads TGTGCCATCAGAGGGACCGTAAGTGGCTGCACCTTC. It specifies CAIRGTVSGCTF. The chain couples TRBV10-3 to TRBJ1-2, with D possibly matching TRBD1 (5 bases). The CDR3 sequence is 12 residues long. From germline, CDR1 is ENHRY and CDR2 SYGVKD.